Below, one T cell receptor beta chain is given with its context. These data come from a study of blood T cell repertoires in COVID-19. Overall study: COVID-19 samples collected from the United States, Italy and Spain covered acute and convalescent phases. Sources were T cells, B-cell-depleted T cells, or PBMCs; the material itself was cDNA or gDNA.

Authors' data handling: From reference gene primer amplification, estimates of nucleated cell counts were derived. Clones were sequenced by immunoSEQ multiplex PCR, and TCRdb holds only the in-frame ones, with some missing. V and J calls plus clone size are reproduced from that table; the DNA served to infer D and trimming. Here the sample spans under 200,000 clones, more than 75% being singletons. Germline V CDR1 and CDR2: LGHNA, YSLEER. This CDR3 contains 16 residues. J gave up 0 bases and V 5 bases, and 3 bases lay outside the gene matches. The receptor comes from a woman older than 75 with acute or convalescent COVID-19. This chain links TRBV4-3 with TRBJ2-3; 12 bases fit TRBD2. What was sequenced was peripheral blood. CDR3 in amino acids: CASSIGTSGSTDTQYF. The CDR3 coding sequence is TGCGCCAGCAGCATCGGGACTAGCGGGAGCACAGATACGCAGTATTTT.